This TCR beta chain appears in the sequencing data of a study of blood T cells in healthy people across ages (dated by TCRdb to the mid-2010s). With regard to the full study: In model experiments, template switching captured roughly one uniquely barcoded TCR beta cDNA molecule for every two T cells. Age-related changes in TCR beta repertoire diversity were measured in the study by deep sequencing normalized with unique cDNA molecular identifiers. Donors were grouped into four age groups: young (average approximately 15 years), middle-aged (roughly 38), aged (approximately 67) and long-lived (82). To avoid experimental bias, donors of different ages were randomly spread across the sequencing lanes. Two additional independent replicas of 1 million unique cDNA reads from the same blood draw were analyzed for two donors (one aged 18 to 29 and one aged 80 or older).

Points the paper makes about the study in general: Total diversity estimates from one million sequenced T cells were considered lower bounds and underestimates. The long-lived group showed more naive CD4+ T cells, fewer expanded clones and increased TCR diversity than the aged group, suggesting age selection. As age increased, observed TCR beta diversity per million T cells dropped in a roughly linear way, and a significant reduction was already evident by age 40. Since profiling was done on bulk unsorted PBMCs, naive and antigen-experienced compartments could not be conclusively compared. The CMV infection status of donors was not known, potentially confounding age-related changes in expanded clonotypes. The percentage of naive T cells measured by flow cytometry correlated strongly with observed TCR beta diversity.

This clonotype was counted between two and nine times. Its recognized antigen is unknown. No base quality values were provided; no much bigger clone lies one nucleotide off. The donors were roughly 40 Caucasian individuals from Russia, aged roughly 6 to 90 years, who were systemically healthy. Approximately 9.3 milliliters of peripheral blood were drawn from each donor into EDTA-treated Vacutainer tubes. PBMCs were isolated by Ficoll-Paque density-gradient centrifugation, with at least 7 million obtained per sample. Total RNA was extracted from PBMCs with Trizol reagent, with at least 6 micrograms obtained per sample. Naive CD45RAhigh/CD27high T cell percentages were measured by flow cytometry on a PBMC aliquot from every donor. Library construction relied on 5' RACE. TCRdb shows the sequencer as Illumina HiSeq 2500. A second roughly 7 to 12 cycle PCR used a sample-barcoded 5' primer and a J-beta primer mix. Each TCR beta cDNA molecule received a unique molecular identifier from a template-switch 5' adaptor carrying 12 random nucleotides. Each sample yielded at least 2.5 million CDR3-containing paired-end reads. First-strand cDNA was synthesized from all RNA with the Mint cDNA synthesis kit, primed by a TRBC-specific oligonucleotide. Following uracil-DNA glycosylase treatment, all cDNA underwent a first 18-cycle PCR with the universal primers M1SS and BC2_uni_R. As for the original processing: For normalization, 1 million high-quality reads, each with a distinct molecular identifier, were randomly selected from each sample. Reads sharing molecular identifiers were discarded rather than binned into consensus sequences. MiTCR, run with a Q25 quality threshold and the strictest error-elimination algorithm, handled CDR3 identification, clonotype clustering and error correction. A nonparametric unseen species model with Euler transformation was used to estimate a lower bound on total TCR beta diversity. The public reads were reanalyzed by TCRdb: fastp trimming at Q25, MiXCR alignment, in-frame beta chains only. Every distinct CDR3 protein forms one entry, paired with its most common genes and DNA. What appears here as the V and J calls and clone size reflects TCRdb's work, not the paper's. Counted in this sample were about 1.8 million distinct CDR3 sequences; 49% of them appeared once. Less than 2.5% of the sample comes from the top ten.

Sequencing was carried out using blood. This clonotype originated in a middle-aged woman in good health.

The bases read TGCGCCAGCGGCCTCCGGGGACAGGGCTCAGATACGCAGTATTTT. Translated, it gives CASGLRGQGSDTQYF. Recombination joined TRBV5-1 with TRBJ2-3; 9 of the junction bases match TRBD1. The germline V end is reduced by 7 bases and the J end by 4 bases; junction bases left unmatched: 10. From the cysteine up to the phenylalanine, the CDR3 has a length of 15 residues. Of all the DNA, just the CDR3 is kept, 45 bases in frame from base 1. CDR1 and CDR2 are read off the germline V gene as SGHRS and YFSETQ.